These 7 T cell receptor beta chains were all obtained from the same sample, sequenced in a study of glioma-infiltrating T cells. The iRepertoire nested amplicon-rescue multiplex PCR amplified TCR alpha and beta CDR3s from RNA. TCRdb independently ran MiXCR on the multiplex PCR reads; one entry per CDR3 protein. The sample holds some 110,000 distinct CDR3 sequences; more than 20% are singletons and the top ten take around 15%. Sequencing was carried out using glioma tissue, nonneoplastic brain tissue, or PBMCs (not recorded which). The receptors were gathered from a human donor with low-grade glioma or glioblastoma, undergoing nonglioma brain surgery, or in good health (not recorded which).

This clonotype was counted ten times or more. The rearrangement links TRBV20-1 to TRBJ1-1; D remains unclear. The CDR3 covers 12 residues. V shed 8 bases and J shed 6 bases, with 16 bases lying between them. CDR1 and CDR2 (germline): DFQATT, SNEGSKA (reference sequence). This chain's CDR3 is CSISPPAAEAFF. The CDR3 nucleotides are TGCAGTATCAGCCCGCCGGCGGCTGAAGCTTTCTTT.

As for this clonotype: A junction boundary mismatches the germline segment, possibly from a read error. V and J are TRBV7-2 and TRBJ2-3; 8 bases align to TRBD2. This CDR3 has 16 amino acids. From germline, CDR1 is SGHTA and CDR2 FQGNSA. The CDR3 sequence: CASSLGALAVRDTEYF. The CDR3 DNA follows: TGTGCCAGCAGCCTCGGGGCACTAGCGGTGAGAGATACGGAGTATTTT.

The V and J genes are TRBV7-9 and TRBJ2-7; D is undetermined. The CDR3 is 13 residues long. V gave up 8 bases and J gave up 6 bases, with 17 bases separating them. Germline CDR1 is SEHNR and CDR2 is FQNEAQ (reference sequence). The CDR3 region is CASRRTDKGEQYF. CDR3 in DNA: TGTGCCAGCCGCCGTACCGATAAGGGCGAGCAGTACTTC.

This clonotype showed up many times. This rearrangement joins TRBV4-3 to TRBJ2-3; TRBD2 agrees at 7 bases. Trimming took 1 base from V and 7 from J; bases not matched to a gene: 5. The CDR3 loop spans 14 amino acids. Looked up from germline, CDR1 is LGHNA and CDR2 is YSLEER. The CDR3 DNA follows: TGCGCCAGCAGCCAAGCAGCGGGGCCGAATACGCAGTATTTT. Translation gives CASSQAAGPNTQYF.

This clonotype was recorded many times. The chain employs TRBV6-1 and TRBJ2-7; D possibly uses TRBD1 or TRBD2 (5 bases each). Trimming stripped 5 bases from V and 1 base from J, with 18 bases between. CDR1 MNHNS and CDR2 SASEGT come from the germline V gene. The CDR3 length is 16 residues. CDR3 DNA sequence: TGTGCCAGCAGTTCCATAGGGACGGGGTTGTCCTACGAGCAGTACTTC. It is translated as CASSSIGTGLSYEQYF.

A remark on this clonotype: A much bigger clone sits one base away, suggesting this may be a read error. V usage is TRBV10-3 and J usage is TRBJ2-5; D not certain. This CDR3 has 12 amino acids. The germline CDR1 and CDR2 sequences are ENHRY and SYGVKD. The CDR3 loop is CAISDAQGTQYF. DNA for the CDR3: TGTGCCATCAGTGATGCCCAAGGGACCCAGTACTTC.

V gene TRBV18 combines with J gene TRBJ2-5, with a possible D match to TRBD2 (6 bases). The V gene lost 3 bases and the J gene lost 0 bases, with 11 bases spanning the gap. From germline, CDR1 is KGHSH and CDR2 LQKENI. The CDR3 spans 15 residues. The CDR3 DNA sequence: TGTGCCAGCTCACCTAGCGGATTATACCAAGAGACCCAGTACTTC. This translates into CASSPSGLYQETQYF. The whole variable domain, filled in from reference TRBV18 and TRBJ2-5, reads NAGVMQNPRHLVRRRGQEARLRCSPMKGHSHVYWYRQLPEEGLKFMVYLQKENIIDESGMPKERFSAEFPKEGPSILRIQQVVRGDSAAYFCASSPSGLYQETQYFGPGTRLLVL.